This TCR beta chain was profiled in a study of blood T cell repertoires in COVID-19. Looking at the study overall: Spain, Italy and the United States supplied samples that represented acute and convalescent COVID-19.

The CDR3 loop spans 15 amino acids. The germline CDR1 and CDR2 sequences are SGHDT and YYEEEE. After removal of 4 bases from V and 2 bases from J, the junction contained 3 bases not matched to a gene. Source study methods: Reference gene primer amplification gave estimated nucleated cell counts. Measured with immunoSEQ multiplex PCR; TCRdb has only the in-frame clones, and not every one. V, J and clone size are those of that table, while D and trimming were read from the DNA. The data contain roughly 45,000 clones, more than 75% of them singletons. This TCR came from a woman of 80 years or more with COVID-19, enrolled during active disease. J is TRBJ1-6 and V is TRBV5-6; the match to TRBD1 covers 7 bases. The sample was peripheral blood. The DNA of the CDR3 is TGTGCCAGCAGCCACGGACAGGCCTATAATTCACCCCTCCACTTT. The encoded protein is CASSHGQAYNSPLHF.